The rows below give T cell receptor beta chains drawn from one sample of a study of molecular identifiers for immune sequencing clone quantification. TCRdb passed the PCR reads through MiXCR, listing each CDR3 protein once. The data hold about half a million distinct CDR3 sequences, with over 20% observed a single time. The sequenced material came from naive CD8+ T cells from blood, with Jurkat cell RNA spiked in. The receptors shown here come from a human donor in good health. Some libraries in this study had Jurkat cell RNA spiked in. Each CDR3 is given with its conserved first and last residue.

TRBV7-2,13,CASSPGQGSEQYF
TRBV7-6,20,CASSLIPGLAGGSSYNEQFF
TRBV6-5,13,CASSYYGNTEAFF
TRBV6-2/TRBV6-3,15,CASSYSGDSNQPQHF
TRBV20-1,18,CSARDQGQGGISTDTQYF
TRBV27,14,CASSFPGVSNEQFF
TRBV7-6,19,CASSFPLDGGAPSNQPQHF
TRBV12-3/TRBV12-4,13,CASTGSEQETQYF
TRBV6-5,15,CASNGAGGGNTEAFF
TRBV9,18,CASSGGLAGGPSPDTQCF
TRBV4-3,13,CASSPRVLGEQYF
TRBV18,15,CASSTNSGQGDEQFF
TRBV6-2/TRBV6-3,15,CASSRTSGRSYEQYF
TRBV30,14,CAWNKERVNTEAFF
TRBV11-1,13,CASSLVVGVEAFF
TRBV24-1,11,CATSDGGKAFF
TRBV7-9,14,CASSEGTGSEKLFF
TRBV5-8,15,CASSWGTGVSYEQYF
TRBV3-1,13,CASRYLDQETQYF
TRBV6-2/TRBV6-3,12,CASSPMVYEQYF
TRBV6-6,17,CASSSDPVLAGSETQYF
TRBV20-1,18,CSARPPAGLARGWNEQFF
TRBV7-9,14,CASSIPSENTEAFF
TRBV7-9,14,CASSRWGETDTQYF
TRBV20-1,17,CSARDRDDLPETGELFF
TRBV29-1,14,CSVEWSDLGDEQYF